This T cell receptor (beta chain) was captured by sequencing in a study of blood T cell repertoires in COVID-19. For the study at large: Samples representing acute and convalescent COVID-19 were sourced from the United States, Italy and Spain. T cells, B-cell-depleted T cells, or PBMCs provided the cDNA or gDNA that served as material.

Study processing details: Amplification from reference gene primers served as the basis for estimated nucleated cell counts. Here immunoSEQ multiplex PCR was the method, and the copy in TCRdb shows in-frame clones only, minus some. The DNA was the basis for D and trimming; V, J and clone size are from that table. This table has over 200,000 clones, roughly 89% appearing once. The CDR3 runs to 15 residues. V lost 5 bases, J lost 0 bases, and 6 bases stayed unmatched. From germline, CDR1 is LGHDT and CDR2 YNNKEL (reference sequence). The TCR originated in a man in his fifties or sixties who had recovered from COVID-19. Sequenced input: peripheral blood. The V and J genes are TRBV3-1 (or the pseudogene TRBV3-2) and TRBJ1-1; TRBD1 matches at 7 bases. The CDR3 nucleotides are TGTGCCAGCAGCATAACAGGGGTCATGAACACTGAAGCTTTCTTT. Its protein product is CASSITGVMNTEAFF.